These 32 T cell receptor beta chains were all obtained from the same sample, sequenced in a study of PD-1 blockade in mismatch repair-deficient tumors. Clones were sequenced by immunoSEQ multiplex PCR, and TCRdb holds only the in-frame ones, with some missing. The sample consists of around 130,000 clones, more than 70% of them appearing once. The source was peripheral blood, collected 70 to 73 weeks after starting pembrolizumab. Every receptor here comes from an adult with mismatch repair-deficient cancer.

This clone was detected only once. The rearrangement uses TRBV4-1 and TRBJ2-5; D remains unclear. The CDR3 runs 13 residues. Germline V gives CDR1 MGHRA, CDR2 YSYEKL. With 2 bases removed from V and 2 bases from J, the gap between germline ends came to 6 bases. The CDR3 sequence is CASSQFQQETQYF. DNA of the CDR3: TGCGCCAGCAGCCAATTTCAACAAGAGACCCAGTACTTC.

This rearrangement joins TRBV2 to TRBJ2-7; 10 bases agree with TRBD2. The V and J ends lost 2 bases and 4 bases, in that order; junction bases with no gene match: 5. Looked up from germline, CDR1 is SNHLY and CDR2 is FYNNEI. The CDR3 extends over 15 amino acids. The CDR3 sequence: CASSEQGLASYEQYF. In DNA, the CDR3 is TGTGCCAGCAGTGAACAGGGACTAGCGAGTTACGAGCAGTACTTC.

The J gene is TRBJ2-3, the V gene TRBV27, with 9 bases lining up with TRBD2. The germline V gene encodes CDR1 MNHEY and CDR2 SMNVEV (reference sequence). CDR3 size: 14 residues. V shed 2 bases and J 4 bases; nucleotides not matched to a gene: 1. CDR3: CASSLAGGPDTQYF. CDR3 DNA: TGTGCCAGCAGTTTAGCGGGAGGGCCAGATACGCAGTATTTT.

The chain couples TRBV28 to TRBJ2-3, with a tentative D call TRBD1 (6 bases). Between the trimmed V and J ends, which lost 1 base and 2 bases, there was a span of 19 bases. Germline CDR1 is MDHEN and CDR2 is SYDVKM. The CDR3 runs 18 residues. CDR3 nucleotide sequence: TGTGCCAGCAGTTTATATCTGCTGGGGGACATACTCACAGATACGCAGTATTTT. This gives the protein CASSLYLLGDILTDTQYF.

CDR3 loop: CSVEARTSGLIYEQYF. The CDR3 nucleotides read TGCAGCGTTGAAGCCCGGACTAGCGGCCTGATTTACGAGCAGTACTTC. V gene TRBV29-1 combines with J gene TRBJ2-7, with TRBD2 identical over 10 bases. From germline, CDR1 is SQVTM and CDR2 ANQGSEA. Trimming took 1 base from V and 4 from J; bases not matched to a gene: 10. This CDR3 is built from 16 residues.

The chain has TRBV19 and TRBJ1-2, with D perhaps matching TRBD1 (5 bases). The CDR3 runs to 16 residues. Germline V gene data show CDR1 as LNHDA and CDR2 as SQIVND (reference sequence). V was trimmed by 3 bases and J by 3 bases, leaving 17 bases between them. This CDR3 is CASSISGTNIDYGYTF. CDR3 sequence (DNA): TGTGCCAGTAGTATCTCAGGGACGAATATTGACTATGGCTACACCTTC. Together with reference TRBV19 and TRBJ1-2, the CDR3 gives the full variable domain: DGGITQSPKYLFRKEGQNVTLSCEQNLNHDAMYWYRQDPGQGLRLIYYSQIVNDFQKGDIAEGYSVSREKKESFPLTVTSAQKNPTAFYLCASSISGTNIDYGYTFGSGTRLTVV.

The V call is TRBV30, the J call TRBJ2-7; 11 nucleotides align to TRBD1. The CDR3 is 14 amino acids. The trim removed 1 base at V and 7 bases at J, leaving 6 bases unmatched. In germline, CDR1 is GTSNPN, CDR2 SVGIG (reference sequence). Here the CDR3 reads CAWSEGTGGLEQYF. The CDR3, as DNA: TGTGCCTGGAGTGAAGGGACAGGGGGGTTGGAGCAGTACTTC.

The CDR3 bases are TGCGCCAGCAGTTACCAACTGACAGGGTTGAACACTGAAGCTTTCTTT. Translation gives CASSYQLTGLNTEAFF. The chain has TRBV5-1 and TRBJ1-1; 7 nucleotides agree with TRBD1. Germline lookup yields CDR1 SGHRS and CDR2 YFSETQ. CDR3 length: 16 residues. Trimming cost V 5 bases and J 0 bases; bases outside gene matches: 10.

This chain connects TRBV7-8 to TRBJ2-3, with D perhaps TRBD1 or TRBD2 (5 bases each). CDR3 length equals 15 residues. The V and J ends lost 4 bases and 0 bases respectively, with 11 bases between them. In germline, CDR1 is SGHVS, CDR2 FQNEAQ. The CDR3 DNA is TGTGCCAGCAGCTCTTGGGGGTCGAGCACAGATACGCAGTATTTT. It codes for CASSSWGSSTDTQYF.

Remarks on this clone: In the same sample, other DNA sequences code for this CDR3. J is TRBJ2-1 and V is TRBV11-2; a weak D match, TRBD2 (6 bases). Germline values: CDR1 SGHAT, CDR2 FQNNGV. V was shortened by 1 base and J by 0 bases, with 7 bases between the two germline ends. The CDR3 covers 15 residues. This CDR3 reads CASSLAGSSYNEQFF. CDR3 nucleotide sequence: TGTGCCAGCAGCTTAGCCGGGAGCTCCTACAATGAGCAGTTCTTC.

This rearrangement joins TRBV5-4 to TRBJ2-5, with TRBD2 matching over 7 bases. CDR1 SGHNT and CDR2 YYREEE come from the germline V gene (reference sequence). J gave up 3 bases and V 5 bases, and 7 bases lay outside the gene matches. The CDR3 is 14 amino acids. CDR3 DNA sequence: TGTGCCAGCAGGTTCATGGGGGGGGAAGAGACCCAGTACTTC. Translating it yields CASRFMGGEETQYF.

The chain carries TRBV7-9 and TRBJ2-1; D unresolved. The CDR3 is 13 amino acids. V lost 1 base and J 6 bases, leaving 7 bases between the germline ends. The germline V gene has CDR1 SEHNR and CDR2 FQNEAQ (reference sequence). The chain's CDR3 is CASSLEVRNEQFF. In DNA form, the CDR3 reads TGTGCCAGCAGCTTAGAGGTCCGCAATGAGCAGTTCTTC.

The V and J genes are TRBV2 and TRBJ2-5; 8 nucleotides agree with TRBD2. Germline CDR1 SNHLY, CDR2 FYNNEI. V gave up 4 bases and J gave up 5 bases; unmatched junction bases: 6. The CDR3 extends over 14 amino acids. CDR3 coding DNA: TGTGCCAGCAGTGCGAGCGGGAGTAGGGAGACCCAGTACTTC. Its translation: CASSASGSRETQYF.

This chain joins TRBV6-1 and TRBJ1-2; D might be TRBD1 (6 bases). Deletions cut 3 bases from V and 0 bases from J, with 11 bases between. The germline CDR1 and CDR2 sequences are MNHNS and SASEGT. This CDR3 contains 15 residues. CDR3 bases: TGTGCCAGCAGTGAGGGGACATATTCTAACTATGGCTACACCTTC. The encoded protein is CASSEGTYSNYGYTF.

The rearrangement joins TRBV4-1 to TRBJ2-1; D is perhaps TRBD1 (6 bases). The V end lost 5 bases, the J end lost 2 bases, and 13 bases lay between the germline ends. This CDR3 has 15 residues. CDR1 and CDR2 (germline): MGHRA, YSYEKL. CDR3 residues: CASSSKTGAYNEQFF. CDR3 sequence (DNA): TGCGCCAGCAGCTCGAAGACAGGAGCCTACAATGAGCAGTTCTTC.

V usage is TRBV29-1 and J usage is TRBJ1-4, with D unclear. The V and J ends lost 5 bases and 7 bases respectively, with 11 bases between them. Germline V gene data show CDR1 as SQVTM and CDR2 as ANQGSEA. This CDR3 contains 12 residues. CDR3 sequence: CSVRGDGEKLFF. In nucleotides, the CDR3 is TGCAGCGTTCGGGGAGACGGTGAAAAACTGTTTTTT.

The CDR3 loop is CASSAGYEQFF. The CDR3 DNA is TGTGCCAGCAGCGCGGGCTATGAGCAGTTCTTC. The V gene is TRBV9, the J gene TRBJ2-1; unclear D gene. Germline CDR1 is SGDLS and CDR2 is YYNGEE. Trimming stripped 3 bases from V and 8 bases from J, with 6 bases between. This CDR3 has 11 amino acids.

The chain employs TRBV9 and TRBJ2-1; 7 bases map to TRBD1. CDR3 length: 15 amino acids. Germline V gene lookup returns CDR1 SGDLS and CDR2 YYNGEE. The V and J ends lost 3 bases and 9 bases, in that order; junction bases with no gene match: 12. CDR3 residues: CASSETDRVGGEQFF. The CDR3 bases are TGTGCCAGCAGCGAGACAGACAGGGTTGGCGGTGAGCAGTTCTTC.

This clone was recorded a few times. The DNA of the CDR3 is TGTGCCAGCTCACGACAGGGCGACGAGCAGTACTTC. It specifies CASSRQGDEQYF. This chain connects TRBV18 to TRBJ2-7; 7 nucleotides align to TRBD1. Germline V gives CDR1 KGHSH, CDR2 LQKENI. CDR3 length equals 12 residues. V lost 4 bases and J lost 5; bases outside the gene matches: 2. The whole variable domain, remainder taken from reference TRBV18 and TRBJ2-7, is NAGVMQNPRHLVRRRGQEARLRCSPMKGHSHVYWYRQLPEEGLKFMVYLQKENIIDESGMPKERFSAEFPKEGPSILRIQQVVRGDSAAYFCASSRQGDEQYFGPGTRLTVT.

This clone was observed a single time. This chain joins TRBV30 and TRBJ2-3; D tentatively fits TRBD1 or TRBD2 (5 bases each). The V and J ends lost 3 bases and 10 bases respectively, with 14 bases between them. The CDR3 covers 12 residues. From germline, CDR1 is GTSNPN and CDR2 SVGIG (reference sequence). The CDR3 region has the DNA TGTGCCTGGAGCGGGGCCTGGGGCCCGCAGTATTTT. Translated: CAWSGAWGPQYF.

The chain joins TRBV15 to TRBJ2-7; 8 bases align to TRBD1. The length of the CDR3 is 14 residues. Germline V lookup: CDR1 LNHNV, CDR2 YYDKDF (reference sequence). The trim removed 1 base at V and 4 bases at J, leaving 3 bases unmatched. The CDR3 DNA sequence: TGTGCCACCAGCAGAGTGGACAGGGTGTACGAGCAGTACTTC. Protein product: CATSRVDRVYEQYF.

The chain recombines TRBV7-3 with TRBJ2-7, with 10 nucleotides matching TRBD1. CDR1 is SGHTA and CDR2 is FQGTGA in the germline V gene. The CDR3 is made up of 15 amino acids. With 2 bases clipped from V and 0 bases from J, the junction kept 1 base outside the gene matches. The CDR3 spells CASSLGDRGSYEQYF. The CDR3 nucleotides read TGTGCCAGCAGCTTAGGGGACAGGGGCTCCTACGAGCAGTACTTC.

The chain recombines TRBV11-2 with TRBJ1-1; perhaps TRBD1 as D (6 bases). Germline CDR1 reads SGHAT; CDR2 reads FQNNGV. The CDR3 covers 15 residues. Trimming left V 1 base short and J 10 bases short, with 19 bases between. This CDR3 is CASSLGWQGSGGAFF. In DNA form, the CDR3 reads TGTGCCAGCAGCTTAGGATGGCAGGGGAGTGGCGGAGCTTTCTTT.

The rearrangement links TRBV6-6 to TRBJ2-5, with 7 bases aligning to TRBD1. The V gene's germline CDR1 is MNHNY and CDR2 SVGAGI (reference sequence). The CDR3 extends over 14 amino acids. The junction had 11 bases not matched to a gene; V was cut back by 6 bases and J by 7 bases. The CDR3 DNA reads TGTGCCAGCAGGACCGGGACAGCCGCGGGGACCCAGTACTTC. Protein product: CASRTGTAAGTQYF.

V and J are TRBV4-1 and TRBJ2-5; 10 nucleotides match TRBD2. This CDR3 contains 16 residues. CDR1 and CDR2 (germline): MGHRA, YSYEKL. Losses at the gene ends were 4 bases for V and 7 bases for J; bases not matched to a gene: 12. Written as DNA, the CDR3 is TGCGCCAGCAGCCCCCTAGCGGGAGAAGGCAGGAGGACCCAGTACTTC. The encoded protein is CASSPLAGEGRRTQYF.

The rearrangement links TRBV18 to TRBJ2-5, with 8 bases matching TRBD1. Germline values: CDR1 KGHSH, CDR2 LQKENI. The CDR3 has 14 amino acids. V lost 3 bases and J lost 7; bases outside the gene matches: 7. CDR3 coding DNA: TGTGCCAGCTCACCGGACAGGGCCGGGGGGACCCAGTACTTC. Translation: CASSPDRAGGTQYF.

In the case of this clone: Distinct nucleotide sequences in the sample also encode this CDR3. This chain connects TRBV30 to TRBJ1-3, with TRBD1 as a possible D gene (5 bases). V dropped 0 bases and J dropped 2 bases, with 11 bases sitting between them. CDR3 length: 15 amino acids. Germline V gene data show CDR1 as GTSNPN and CDR2 as SVGIG (reference sequence). This CDR3 reads CAWSVRTGPGNTIYF. As DNA, the CDR3 is TGTGCCTGGAGTGTACGGACGGGGCCTGGAAACACCATATATTTT.

The V call is TRBV6-6, the J call TRBJ2-7, with D perhaps matching TRBD1 (5 bases). Per the germline V gene, CDR1 is MNHNY and CDR2 is SVGAGI (reference sequence). The V end was cut by 2 bases, the J end by 5 bases, with 10 bases between. The CDR3 covers 13 residues. The CDR3 loop is CASSYTGWDEQYF. In DNA, the CDR3 is TGTGCCAGCAGTTACACAGGTTGGGACGAGCAGTACTTC.

The V gene is TRBV2, the J gene TRBJ2-1; 11 bases match TRBD2. Trimming cost V 4 bases and J 4 bases; bases outside gene matches: 3. CDR3 size: 15 residues. Germline V gene sequence: CDR1 SNHLY, CDR2 FYNNEI. DNA for the CDR3: TGTGCCAGCAGTGTTACTAGCGGGAGTTACAATGAGCAGTTCTTC. Protein: CASSVTSGSYNEQFF.

The chain uses TRBV7-6 and TRBJ1-5; no clear D. The CDR3 runs 15 residues. Germline CDR1 and CDR2: SGHVS and FNYEAQ. With 2 bases removed from V and 0 bases from J, the gap between germline ends came to 8 bases. CDR3 coding DNA: TGTGCCAGCAGCTTATGGCATGCTAGCAATCAGCCCCAGCATTTT. This codes for CASSLWHASNQPQHF.

CDR3 sequence: CSVLQGARNQPQHF. The CDR3 nucleotides are TGCAGCGTCCTACAGGGGGCGCGAAATCAGCCCCAGCATTTT. This chain uses TRBV29-1 with TRBJ1-5; TRBD1 matches at 9 bases. The CDR3 covers 14 residues. V lost 6 bases to trimming and J lost 4 bases; unmatched junction nucleotides: 7. Germline V gene data show CDR1 as SQVTM and CDR2 as ANQGSEA.

The V call is TRBV28, the J call TRBJ1-1; D ambiguous. This CDR3 region has 14 residues. V was trimmed by 7 bases and J by 0 bases, leaving 12 bases between them. The germline CDR1 and CDR2 sequences are MDHEN and SYDVKM. In nucleotides, the CDR3 is TGTGCCAGCACCATGAGTAGTATGAACACTGAAGCTTTCTTT. Its translation is CASTMSSMNTEAFF.